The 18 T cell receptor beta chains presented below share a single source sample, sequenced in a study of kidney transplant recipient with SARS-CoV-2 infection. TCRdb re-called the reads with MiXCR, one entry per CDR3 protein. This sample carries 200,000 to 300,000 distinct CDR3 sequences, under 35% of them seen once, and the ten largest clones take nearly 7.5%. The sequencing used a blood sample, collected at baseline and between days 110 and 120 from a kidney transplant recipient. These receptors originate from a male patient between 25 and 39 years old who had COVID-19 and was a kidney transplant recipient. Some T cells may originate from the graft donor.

CDR3 protein: CASSPTGDNTEAFF. CDR3 in DNA: TGTGCCAGCAGCCCGACAGGGGACAACACTGAAGCTTTCTTT. The chain employs TRBV7-3 and TRBJ1-1, with 8 bases fitting TRBD1. The ends lost 5 bases at V and 2 bases at J; junction bases unmatched: 4. CDR3 size: 14 residues. Germline V gene lookup returns CDR1 SGHTA and CDR2 FQGTGA. The variable domain in full, completed from reference TRBV7-3 and TRBJ1-1, reads GAGVSQTPSNKVTEKGKYVELRCDPISGHTALYWYRQSLGQGPEFLIYFQGTGAADDSGLPNDRFFAVRPEGSVSTLKIQRTERGDSAVYLCASSPTGDNTEAFFGQGTRLTVV.

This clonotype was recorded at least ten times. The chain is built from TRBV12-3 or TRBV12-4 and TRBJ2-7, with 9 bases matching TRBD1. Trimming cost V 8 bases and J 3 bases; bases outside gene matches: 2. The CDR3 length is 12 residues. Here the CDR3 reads CASGQGYYEQYF. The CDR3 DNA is TGTGCCAGCGGACAGGGGTACTACGAGCAGTACTTC.

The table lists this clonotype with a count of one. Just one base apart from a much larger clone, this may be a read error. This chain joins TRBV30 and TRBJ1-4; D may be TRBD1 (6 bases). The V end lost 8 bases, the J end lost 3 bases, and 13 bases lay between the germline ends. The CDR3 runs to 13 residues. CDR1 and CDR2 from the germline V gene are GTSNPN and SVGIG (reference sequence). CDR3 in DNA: TGTGCCCGGAAAAGACAGGCTAATGAAAAACTGTTTTTT. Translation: CARKRQANEKLFF.

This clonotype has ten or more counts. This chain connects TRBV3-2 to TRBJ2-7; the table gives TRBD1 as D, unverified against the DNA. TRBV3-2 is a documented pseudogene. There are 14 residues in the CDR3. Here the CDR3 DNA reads TGTGCCAGCAGCCAAGTTGAAGCGGCCGGGGGGCAGTACTTC. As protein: CASSQVEAAGGQYF.

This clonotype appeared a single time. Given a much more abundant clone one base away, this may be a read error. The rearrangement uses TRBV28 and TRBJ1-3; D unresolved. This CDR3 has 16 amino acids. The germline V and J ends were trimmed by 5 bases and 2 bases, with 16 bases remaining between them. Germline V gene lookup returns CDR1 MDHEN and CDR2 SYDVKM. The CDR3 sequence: CASSPPTAGPGNTIYF. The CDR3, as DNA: TGTGCCAGCAGTCCCCCGACCGCCGGACCTGGAAACACCATATATTTT.

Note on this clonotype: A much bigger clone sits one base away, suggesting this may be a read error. The CDR3 bases are TGCAGTGTTCCGACTGGCGAAGATTACAATGAGCAGTTCTTC. It encodes CSVPTGEDYNEQFF. This sequence joins TRBV20-1 and TRBJ2-1; D is uncertain. Trimming removed 7 bases from V and 4 bases from J, with 17 bases in between. CDR1 and CDR2 from the germline V gene are DFQATT and SNEGSKA (reference sequence). The CDR3 has 14 amino acids.

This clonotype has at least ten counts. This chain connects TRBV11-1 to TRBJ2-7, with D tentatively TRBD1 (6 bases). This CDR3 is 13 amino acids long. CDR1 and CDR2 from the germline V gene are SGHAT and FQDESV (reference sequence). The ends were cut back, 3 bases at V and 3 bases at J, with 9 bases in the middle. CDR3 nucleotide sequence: TGTGCCAGCAGCTTTTCCAGGGGCTACGAGCAGTACTTC. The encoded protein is CASSFSRGYEQYF.

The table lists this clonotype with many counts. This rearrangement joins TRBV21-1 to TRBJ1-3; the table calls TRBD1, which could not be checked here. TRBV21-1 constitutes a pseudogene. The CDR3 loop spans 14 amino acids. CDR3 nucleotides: TGTGCCCTCGATCGCCAGGGTCTCGGAAACACCATATATTTT. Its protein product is CALDRQGLGNTIYF.

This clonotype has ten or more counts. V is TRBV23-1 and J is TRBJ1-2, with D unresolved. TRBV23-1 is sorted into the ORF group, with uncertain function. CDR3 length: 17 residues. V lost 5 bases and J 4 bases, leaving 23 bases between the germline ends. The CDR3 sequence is CASSYHGLRRKTYGYTF. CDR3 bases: TGCGCCAGCAGTTACCACGGGCTACGCAGAAAGACCTATGGCTACACCTTC.

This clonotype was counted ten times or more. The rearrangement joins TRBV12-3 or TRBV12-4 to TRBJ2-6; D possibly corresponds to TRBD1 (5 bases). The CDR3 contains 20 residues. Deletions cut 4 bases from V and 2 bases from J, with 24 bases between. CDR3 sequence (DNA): TGTGCCAGCAGTTGGGGTATGGACATAGGTTTGCGCCCTGGGGCCAACGTCCTGACTTTC. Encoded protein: CASSWGMDIGLRPGANVLTF.

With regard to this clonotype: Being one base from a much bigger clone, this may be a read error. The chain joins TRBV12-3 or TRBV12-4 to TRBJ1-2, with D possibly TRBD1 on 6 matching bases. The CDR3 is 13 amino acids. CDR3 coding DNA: TGTGTCAGCAGTTTATCAGACAGGCAAGGCTACACCTTC. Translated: CVSSLSDRQGYTF.

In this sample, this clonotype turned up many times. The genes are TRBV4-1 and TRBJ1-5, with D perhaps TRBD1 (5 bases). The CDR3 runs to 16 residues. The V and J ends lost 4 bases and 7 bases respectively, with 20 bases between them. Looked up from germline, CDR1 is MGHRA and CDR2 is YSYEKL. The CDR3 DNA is TGCGCCAGCAGCCCAAGGGGCAGCGCCTTAGGACAGCCCCAGCATTTT. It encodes CASSPRGSALGQPQHF.

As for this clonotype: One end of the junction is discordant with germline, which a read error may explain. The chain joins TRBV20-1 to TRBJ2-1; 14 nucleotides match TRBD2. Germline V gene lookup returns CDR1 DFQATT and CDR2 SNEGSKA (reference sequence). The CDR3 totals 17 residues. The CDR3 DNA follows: TGCAGTGCTAGCCAGGGACTAGCGGGAGTAGGTTCCAATAAGCAGTTCTTC. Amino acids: CSASQGLAGVGSNKQFF.

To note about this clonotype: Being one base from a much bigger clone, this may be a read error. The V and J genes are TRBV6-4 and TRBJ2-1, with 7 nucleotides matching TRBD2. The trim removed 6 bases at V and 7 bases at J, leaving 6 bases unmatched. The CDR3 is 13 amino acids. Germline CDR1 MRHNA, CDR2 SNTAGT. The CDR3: CASSIDGGNEQFF. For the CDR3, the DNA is TGTGCCAGCAGCATAGACGGGGGGAATGAGCAGTTCTTC.

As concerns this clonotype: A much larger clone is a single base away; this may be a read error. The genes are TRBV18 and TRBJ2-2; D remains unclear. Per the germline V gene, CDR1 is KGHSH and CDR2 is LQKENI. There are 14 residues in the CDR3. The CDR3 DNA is TGTGCCAGCCCACCACAAGAGAACACCGGGGAGCTGTTTTTT. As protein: CASPPQENTGELFF.

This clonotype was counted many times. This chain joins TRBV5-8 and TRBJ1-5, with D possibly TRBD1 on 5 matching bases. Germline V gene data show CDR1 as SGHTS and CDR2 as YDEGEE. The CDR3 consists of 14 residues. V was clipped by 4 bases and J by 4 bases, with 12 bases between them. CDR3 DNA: TGTGCCAGCAGCCAGGGACGGATGAATCAGCCCCAGCATTTT. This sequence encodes CASSQGRMNQPQHF. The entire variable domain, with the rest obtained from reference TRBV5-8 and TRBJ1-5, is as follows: EAGVTQSPTHLIKTRGQQATLRCSPISGHTSVYWYQQALGLGLQFLLWYDEGEERNRGNFPPRFSGRQFPNYSSELNVNALELEDSALYLCASSQGRMNQPQHFGDGTRLSIL.

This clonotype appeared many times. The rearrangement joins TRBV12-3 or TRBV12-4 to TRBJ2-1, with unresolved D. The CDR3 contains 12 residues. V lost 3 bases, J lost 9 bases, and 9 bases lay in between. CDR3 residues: CASSFQVGEQFF. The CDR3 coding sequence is TGTGCCAGCAGTTTTCAGGTGGGTGAGCAGTTCTTC.

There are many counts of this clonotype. The CDR3 reads CAIYDRGDYGYTF. The CDR3 nucleotides are TGTGCCATCTACGACAGGGGGGACTATGGCTACACCTTC. The V gene is TRBV10-3, the J gene TRBJ1-2; TRBD1 agrees at 9 bases. The CDR3 has 13 amino acids. Germline values: CDR1 ENHRY, CDR2 SYGVKD. Unmatched junction bases numbered 4, after V lost 8 bases and J lost 3 bases.